This T cell receptor (beta chain) was sequenced during a study of T cells after yellow fever vaccination. Study information: It was SMART-Seq v4 Ultra Low Input that prepared the fractions with low cell numbers. Study results and caveats: By day 5 rather than day 15, the secondary response had peaked, though it was weaker.

Using its own MiXCR run on the 5' RACE reads, TCRdb lists one record per CDR3 protein. Among under 300,000 distinct CDR3 sequences listed, roughly 13% were seen once. CDR1 is SGHTA and CDR2 is FQGNSA in the germline V gene. Germline trimming cut 5 bases from V and 4 bases from J; bases unmatched to any gene: 5. The CDR3 runs 14 residues. This clonotype was observed a few times. Its antigen remains unidentified. The material sequenced was CD4+ T cells sorted from PBMCs, taken 45 days after the yellow fever booster vaccination. The clonotype was recovered from a man between 25 and 39 years old who received the YFV17D yellow fever vaccine. This chain links TRBV7-2 with TRBJ2-1; 7 bases are a match to TRBD1. The CDR3 reads CASSKPTGYNEQFF. The CDR3 DNA reads as TGTGCCAGCAGCAAGCCGACAGGGTACAATGAGCAGTTCTTC. The full variable domain, with the rest looked up from reference TRBV7-2 and TRBJ2-1, is GAGVSQSPSNKVTEKGKDVELRCDPISGHTALYWYRQSLGQGLEFLIYFQGNSAPDKSGLPSDRFSAERTGGSVSTLTIQRTQQEDSAVYLCASSKPTGYNEQFFGPGTRLTVL.